This TCR beta chain came from a study of cytomegalovirus exposure and HLA in healthy donors. The V segment lost 3 bases and the J segment 5 bases; nucleotides outside the gene matches: 8. This CDR3 has 15 residues. Germline assignment: CDR1 SGHRS and CDR2 YFSETQ. As concerns this clone: Its matching antigen is unknown.

Use of 60 Vbeta and 13 Jbeta primers characterized the PCR. Produced via immunoSEQ multiplex PCR; TCRdb's table is partial and in-frame only. The repertoire holds around 92,000 clones, with more than 65% as singletons. Points from the study as a whole: Whilst most TCR sequences proved rare, a subset of public TCRs occurred across many donors.

The receptor's source is a human donor in good health. The sample consisted of PBMCs. The V gene is TRBV5-1, the J gene TRBJ2-1, with 7 bases fitting TRBD2. The CDR3: CASSSGSGRNNEQFF. The CDR3 DNA follows: TGCGCCAGCAGCTCGGGTAGCGGGCGAAACAATGAGCAGTTCTTC.